Listed below are T cell receptor beta chains from one sample, sequenced in a study of blood T cell repertoires in COVID-19. Measured with immunoSEQ multiplex PCR; TCRdb has only the in-frame clones, and not every one. The sample holds about 110,000 clones; about three quarters are singletons and the top ten take 15% to 20%. Source material: peripheral blood. The receptors here all came from a woman in her 70s with acute or convalescent COVID-19. Each CDR3 is given without its conserved first and last residue. The order of the fields is V gene, clone size, CDR3 protein. Where a row states a size, it is once, few, many or the class of an expanded clone; other rows omit it.

TRBV5-1 NA ASSPSGGAYEQY
TRBV28 NA ASSGSGGPYEQY
TRBV6-2/TRBV6-3 NA ASSLLGTTNTEAF
TRBV19 NA ASSPSGTGVKETQY
TRBV5-4 NA ASSLSKGAGHTEAF
TRBV28 few ASSLSRALSPLH
TRBV2 NA ASRRTSGGGNNEQF
TRBV10-3 once AISERTLTEAF
TRBV30 NA AWSVTQSPIGRLNTEAF
TRBV6-5 NA ASRRGQRGNTEAF
TRBV7-9 NA ASSSLVPGVTDTQY
TRBV28 NA ASFTPGNGYT
TRBV7-2 NA ASSSLRSSRDYEQY
TRBV19 NA ASRKPGGASYNEQF
TRBV29-1 NA SVSGGGYEQY
TRBV6-5 NA ASSYSRGIYEQY
TRBV2 NA ARSKGQGGGHYTEAF
TRBV27 NA ASSLMRNTEAF
TRBV28 NA ASSIRQVKAF
TRBV11-2 NA ASSSVPGFLETQY
TRBV5-1 NA ASSTTGRGSYNEQF
TRBV5-8 NA ASSLATRRGLETQY
TRBV30 once AWSGLWAGVSYEQY
TRBV11-2 NA ASSHRTGDLSGANVLT
TRBV27 NA ASSSTGGTYQPQH
TRBV25-1 NA ASSPQGAGELF
TRBV12-5 NA ASGLGRNTEQY
TRBV10-3 few AISSGTGDSPLH